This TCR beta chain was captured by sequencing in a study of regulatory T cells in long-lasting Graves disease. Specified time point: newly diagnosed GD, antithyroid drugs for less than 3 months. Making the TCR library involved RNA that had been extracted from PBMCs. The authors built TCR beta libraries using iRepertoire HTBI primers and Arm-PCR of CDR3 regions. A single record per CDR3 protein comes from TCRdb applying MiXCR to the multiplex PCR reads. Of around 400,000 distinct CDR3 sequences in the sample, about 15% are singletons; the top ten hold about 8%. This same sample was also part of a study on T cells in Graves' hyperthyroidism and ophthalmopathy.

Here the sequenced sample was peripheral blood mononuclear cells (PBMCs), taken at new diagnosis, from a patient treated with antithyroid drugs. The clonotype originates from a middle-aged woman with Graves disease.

CDR3 in amino acids: CASSLNFGELFF. The CDR3 DNA reads TGTGCCAGCAGTTTAAACTTTGGGGAGCTGTTTTTT. The genes are TRBV12-3 or TRBV12-4 and TRBJ2-2, with D hard to call. The CDR3 has 12 residues. Trimming took 2 bases from V and 8 from J, leaving 6 bases between them.